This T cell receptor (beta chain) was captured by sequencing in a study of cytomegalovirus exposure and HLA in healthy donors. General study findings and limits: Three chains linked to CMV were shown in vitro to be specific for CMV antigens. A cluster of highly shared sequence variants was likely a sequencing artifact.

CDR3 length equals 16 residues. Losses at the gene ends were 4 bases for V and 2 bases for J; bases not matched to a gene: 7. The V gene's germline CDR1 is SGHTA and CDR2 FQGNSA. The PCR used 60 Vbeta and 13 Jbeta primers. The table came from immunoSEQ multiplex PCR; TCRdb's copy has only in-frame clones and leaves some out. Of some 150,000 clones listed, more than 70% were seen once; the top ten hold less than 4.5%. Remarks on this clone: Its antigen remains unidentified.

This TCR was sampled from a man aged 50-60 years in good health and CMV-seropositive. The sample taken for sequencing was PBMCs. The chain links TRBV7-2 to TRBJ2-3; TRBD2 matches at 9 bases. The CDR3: CASSSGAGGPTDTQYF. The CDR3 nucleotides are TGTGCCAGCAGCTCGGGAGCGGGAGGCCCCACAGATACGCAGTATTTT.